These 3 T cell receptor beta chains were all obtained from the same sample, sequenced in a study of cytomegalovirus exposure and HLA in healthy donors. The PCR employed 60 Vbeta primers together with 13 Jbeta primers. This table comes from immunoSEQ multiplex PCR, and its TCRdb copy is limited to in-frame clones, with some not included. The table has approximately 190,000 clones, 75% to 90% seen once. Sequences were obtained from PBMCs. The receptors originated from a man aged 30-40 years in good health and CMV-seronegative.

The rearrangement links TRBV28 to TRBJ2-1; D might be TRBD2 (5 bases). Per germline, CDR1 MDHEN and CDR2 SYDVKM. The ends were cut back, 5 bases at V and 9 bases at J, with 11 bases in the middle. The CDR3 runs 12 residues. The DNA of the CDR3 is TGTGCCAGCAGTATGGAAGAGGGTGAGCAGTTCTTC. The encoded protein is CASSMEEGEQFF. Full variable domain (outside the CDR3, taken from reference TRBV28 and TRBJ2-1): DVKVTQSSRYLVKRTGEKVFLECVQDMDHENMFWYRQDPGLGLRLIYFSYDVKMKEKGDIPEGYSVSREKKERFSLILESASTNQTSMYLCASSMEEGEQFFGPGTRLTVL.

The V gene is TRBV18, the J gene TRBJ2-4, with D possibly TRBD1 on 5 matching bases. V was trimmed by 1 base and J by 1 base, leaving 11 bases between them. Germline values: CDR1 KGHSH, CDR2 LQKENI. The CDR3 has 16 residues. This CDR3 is CASSPRQQTAKNIQYF. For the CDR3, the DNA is TGTGCCAGCTCACCACGACAGCAGACTGCCAAAAACATTCAGTACTTC.

The CDR3 is CASSSWGQGPFYSNQPQHF. As DNA, the CDR3 is TGTGCCAGCAGCAGCTGGGGACAGGGACCCTTTTATAGCAATCAGCCCCAGCATTTT. The gene calls are TRBV5-5 and TRBJ1-5; 9 bases agree with TRBD1. J gave up 0 bases and V 4 bases, and 14 bases lay outside the gene matches. This CDR3 is built from 19 residues. Germline loops: CDR1 SGHKS, CDR2 YYEKEE (reference sequence).